These 27 T cell receptor beta chains were all obtained from the same sample, sequenced in a study of blood T cell repertoires in COVID-19. The repertoire was sequenced with immunoSEQ multiplex PCR; TCRdb's copy has only in-frame clones and lacks some. The sample consists of about 100,000 clones, about 88% of them appearing once. The sample taken for sequencing was peripheral blood. All receptors derive from a human donor in a cohort sampled during active COVID-19.

The J gene is TRBJ2-1, the V gene TRBV11-2; the D gene is possibly TRBD1 (6 bases). V was shortened by 7 bases and J by 6 bases, with 16 bases between the two germline ends. CDR3 length equals 14 residues. Germline CDR1 and CDR2: SGHAT and FQNNGV. DNA for the CDR3: TGTGCCAGCATGGGGGCAACCCCTCTCAATGAGCAGTTCTTC. Translation: CASMGATPLNEQFF.

The chain has TRBV19 and TRBJ1-3; 8 nucleotides align to TRBD1. The CDR3 contains 16 residues. Trimming at V came to 5 bases and at J to 0 bases, leaving 6 bases not matched to a gene. Germline-derived CDR1 and CDR2 are LNHDA and SQIVND (reference sequence). CDR3 protein: CASSPGQVSSGNTIYF. The CDR3, as DNA: TGTGCCAGTAGTCCGGGACAGGTGAGCTCTGGAAACACCATATATTTT.

The V gene is TRBV19, the J gene TRBJ1-2; TRBD1 matches at 7 bases. The CDR3 is 17 amino acids. Trimming took 7 bases from V and 0 from J; bases not matched to a gene: 14. Germline-derived CDR1 and CDR2 are LNHDA and SQIVND (reference sequence). CDR3 nucleotides: TGTGCCAGTACCGGGCCCAACAGGGGCCTAGCTAACTATGGCTACACCTTC. This gives the protein CASTGPNRGLANYGYTF.

The CDR3 region is CASRRGLNTEAFF. In DNA, the CDR3 is TGTGCCAGCAGAAGGGGCTTGAACACTGAAGCTTTCTTT. The V and J genes are TRBV2 and TRBJ1-1, with D maybe TRBD1 (5 bases). CDR3 length equals 13 residues. Per the germline V gene, CDR1 is SNHLY and CDR2 is FYNNEI. The V end lost 6 bases, the J end lost 0 bases, and 8 bases lay between the germline ends.

The chain is built from TRBV19 and TRBJ2-5; 7 bases map to TRBD1. Germline values: CDR1 LNHDA, CDR2 SQIVND (reference sequence). The V and J ends lost 4 bases and 5 bases, in that order; junction bases with no gene match: 1. This CDR3 spans 12 amino acids. The CDR3 DNA follows: TGTGCCAGTAGTACGGGACAGGAGACCCAGTACTTC. It translates to CASSTGQETQYF.

The rearrangement links TRBV7-9 to TRBJ2-7, with 16 positions matching TRBD2. Germline V gene lookup returns CDR1 SEHNR and CDR2 FQNEAQ (reference sequence). V trimming: 2 bases; J trimming: 0 bases; junction bases outside the gene matches: 4. There are 18 residues in the CDR3. The CDR3 DNA sequence: TGTGCCAGCAGCTTAAAGGGACTAGCGGGAGGGCTCTCCTACGAGCAGTACTTC. Translation: CASSLKGLAGGLSYEQYF.

This chain joins TRBV7-9 and TRBJ2-3; 10 bases match TRBD2. Trimming at V came to 1 base and at J to 6 bases, leaving 4 bases not matched to a gene. The CDR3 is made up of 15 amino acids. Germline assignment: CDR1 SEHNR and CDR2 FQNEAQ (reference sequence). The CDR3 reads CASSLERGGHDTQYF. CDR3 in DNA: TGTGCCAGCAGCTTAGAGCGGGGGGGCCACGATACGCAGTATTTT. The full variable domain, rest sourced from reference TRBV7-9 and TRBJ2-3, is DTGVSQNPRHKITKRGQNVTFRCDPISEHNRLYWYRQTLGQGPEFLTYFQNEAQLEKSRLLSDRFSAERPKGSFSTLEIQRTEQGDSAMYLCASSLERGGHDTQYFGPGTRLTVL.

V is TRBV7-9 and J is TRBJ1-4; D may be TRBD1 (6 bases). V gave up 7 bases and J gave up 4 bases, with 16 bases separating them. Germline loops: CDR1 SEHNR, CDR2 FQNEAQ (reference sequence). The CDR3 consists of 15 residues. The chain's CDR3 is CASTPAGAFNEKLFF. The CDR3 DNA sequence: TGTGCCAGCACCCCGGCGGGGGCGTTTAATGAAAAACTGTTTTTT.

This clone was observed once. The V gene is TRBV11-2, the J gene TRBJ1-4; possible D gene TRBD1, 5 bases. Per germline, CDR1 SGHAT and CDR2 FQNNGV. Trimming left V 5 bases short and J 8 bases short, with 15 bases between. The length of the CDR3 is 14 residues. The CDR3 nucleotides are TGTGCCAGCAGCCGTTGGGGGGGAGGAGAAAAACTGTTTTTT. Translated, it gives CASSRWGGGEKLFF.

V gene TRBV9 combines with J gene TRBJ2-5, with 9 bases lining up with TRBD2. Germline V gene data show CDR1 as SGDLS and CDR2 as YYNGEE. Trimming cost V 3 bases and J 2 bases; bases outside gene matches: 2. There are 14 residues in the CDR3. The CDR3 nucleotides read TGTGCCAGCAGCGGCGGGGGGGATCAAGAGACCCAGTACTTC. Its protein is CASSGGGDQETQYF.

This chain uses TRBV27 with TRBJ2-1; D might be TRBD2 (6 bases). Trimming took off 6 bases at V and 5 bases at J, with 17 bases between the two ends. The CDR3 runs 15 residues. Germline V gene lookup returns CDR1 MNHEY and CDR2 SMNVEV (reference sequence). CDR3 nucleotides: TGTGCCAGCAGCATTGTGGGGGGACCGAACAATGAGCAGTTCTTC. This encodes CASSIVGGPNNEQFF.

The chain combines TRBV29-1 with TRBJ1-1, with TRBD1 as a possible D gene (6 bases). The CDR3 spans 15 residues. Trimming took off 2 bases at V and 4 bases at J, with 17 bases between the two ends. Germline-derived CDR1 and CDR2 are SQVTM and ANQGSEA. The CDR3: CSVEPSPGGATEAFF. The CDR3 DNA reads as TGCAGCGTTGAACCGAGCCCGGGGGGGGCCACTGAAGCTTTCTTT.

This clone was seen a few times. The chain links TRBV4-1 to TRBJ1-1, with D possibly being TRBD1 (5 bases). Trimming stripped 2 bases from V and 0 bases from J, with 10 bases between. This CDR3 is 15 amino acids long. Germline assignment: CDR1 MGHRA and CDR2 YSYEKL. The CDR3 is CASSQQGGMNTEAFF. CDR3 DNA sequence: TGCGCCAGCAGCCAACAGGGCGGGATGAACACTGAAGCTTTCTTT.

This clone showed up just a few times. This chain links TRBV3-1 (or the pseudogene TRBV3-2) with TRBJ2-7, with D unclear. The CDR3 extends over 11 amino acids. Germline V gene data show CDR1 as LGHDT and CDR2 as YNNKEL (reference sequence). With 3 bases removed from V and 3 bases from J, the gap between germline ends came to 3 bases. CDR3 DNA: TGTGCCAGCAGCCACTACTACGAGCAGTACTTC. Its protein is CASSHYYEQYF.

This clone occurred once. The genes are TRBV7-8 and TRBJ1-2; D gene uncertain. CDR1 and CDR2 from the germline V gene are SGHVS and FQNEAQ. This CDR3 is 14 amino acids long. Trimming took 2 bases from V and 8 from J, leaving 15 bases between them. The CDR3 here is CASSLRPGTGGYTF. The DNA for the CDR3 is TGTGCCAGCAGCTTAAGGCCGGGAACTGGGGGCTACACCTTC.

The chain has TRBV30 and TRBJ2-2; 10 nucleotides agree with TRBD1. The CDR3 sequence is 14 residues long. Germline V gene lookup returns CDR1 GTSNPN and CDR2 SVGIG (reference sequence). V shed 3 bases, J shed 6 bases, and the junction held 4 bases outside the gene matches. CDR3: CAWSTGTGAGELFF. Written as DNA, the CDR3 is TGTGCCTGGAGCACCGGGACAGGGGCCGGGGAGCTGTTTTTT.

The gene calls are TRBV7-6 and TRBJ2-1; tentatively, D is TRBD1 (5 bases). CDR1 and CDR2 (germline): SGHVS, FNYEAQ. The CDR3 runs 13 residues. V lost 5 bases and J 4 bases, leaving 9 bases between the germline ends. In DNA, the CDR3 is TGTGCCAGCAGCCGTGACAGTTACAATGAGCAGTTCTTC. It codes for CASSRDSYNEQFF.

V is TRBV5-4 and J is TRBJ2-1; D unresolved. The CDR3 spans 12 residues. V lost 0 bases and J lost 6, with 4 bases in between. From germline, CDR1 is SGHNT and CDR2 YYREEE (reference sequence). CDR3: CASSLDSNEQFF. Here the CDR3 DNA reads TGTGCCAGCAGCTTGGATAGCAATGAGCAGTTCTTC.

In this sample, this clone turned up once. The V and J genes are TRBV27 and TRBJ2-1, with D possibly matching TRBD2 (7 bases). V was shortened by 6 bases and J by 6 bases, with 15 bases between the two germline ends. Germline V lookup: CDR1 MNHEY, CDR2 SMNVEV (reference sequence). CDR3 length: 14 residues. CDR3 nucleotide sequence: TGTGCCAGCAGCCGCAGGGGAGGGTCCAATGAGCAGTTCTTC. This sequence encodes CASSRRGGSNEQFF.

CDR3 in DNA: TGCGCCAGCAGCTTGCAGGGACTAGCGGGAGTGTTCTACAATGAGCAGTTCTTC. Residues: CASSLQGLAGVFYNEQFF. The rearrangement joins TRBV5-1 to TRBJ2-1, with 14 bases matching TRBD2. CDR1 is SGHRS and CDR2 is YFSETQ in the germline V gene. The trim removed 1 base at V and 3 bases at J, leaving 6 bases unmatched. The CDR3 has 18 residues. Variable domain in full (rest from reference TRBV5-1 and TRBJ2-1): KAGVTQTPRYLIKTRGQQVTLSCSPISGHRSVSWYQQTPGQGLQFLFEYFSETQRNKGNFPGRFSGRQFSNSRSEMNVSTLELGDSALYLCASSLQGLAGVFYNEQFFGPGTRLTVL.

This chain uses TRBV9 with TRBJ2-3; D is undetermined. Looked up from germline, CDR1 is SGDLS and CDR2 is YYNGEE. V was shortened by 4 bases and J by 4 bases, with 13 bases between the two germline ends. The CDR3 has 14 residues. CDR3 region: CASSLWRSSDTQYF. The CDR3, as DNA: TGTGCCAGCAGCCTCTGGAGAAGTTCAGATACGCAGTATTTT.

The chain joins TRBV4-1 to TRBJ1-5; D possibly corresponds to TRBD1 (6 bases). Trimming took 3 bases from V and 5 from J, leaving 14 bases between them. The CDR3 runs 15 residues. CDR1 is MGHRA, CDR2 YSYEKL, per germline. This CDR3 reads CASSQVQGIDQPQHF. In nucleotides, the CDR3 is TGCGCCAGCAGCCAGGTACAGGGAATCGATCAGCCCCAGCATTTT.

The gene calls are TRBV5-1 and TRBJ2-6; no definite D call. The length of the CDR3 is 14 residues. Trimming stripped 3 bases from V and 0 bases from J, with 4 bases between. Per germline, CDR1 SGHRS and CDR2 YFSETQ. CDR3 loop: CASSYSSGANVLTF. DNA for the CDR3: TGCGCCAGCAGCTATAGCTCTGGGGCCAACGTCCTGACTTTC.

The rearrangement joins TRBV2 to TRBJ1-2, with 8 bases matching TRBD1. V was pared by 7 bases and J by 6 bases, with 4 bases of the junction left unmatched. The CDR3 is 12 amino acids. The germline CDR1 and CDR2 sequences are SNHLY and FYNNEI. CDR3 protein: CASNQGANGYTF. DNA for the CDR3: TGTGCCAGCAACCAGGGGGCAAATGGCTACACCTTC.

The rearrangement joins TRBV1 to TRBJ1-5. TRBV1 is annotated as a pseudogene. The CDR3 has 12 amino acids. CDR3 nucleotide sequence: TGCACCAGCGCCGGCCGGGTCGGTGAAGAGCATTTT. It is translated as CTSAGRVGEEHF.

J is TRBJ1-1 and V is TRBV7-8, with D tentatively TRBD1 (5 bases). Germline V gives CDR1 SGHVS, CDR2 FQNEAQ. This CDR3 has 15 residues. The ends were cut back, 0 bases at V and 0 bases at J, with 8 bases in the middle. DNA of the CDR3: TGTGCCAGCAGCTTAGCGGCGGACATGAACACTGAAGCTTTCTTT. It translates to CASSLAADMNTEAFF.

V gene TRBV14 combines with J gene TRBJ2-1; TRBD2 matches at 14 bases. This CDR3 spans 18 amino acids. Looked up from germline, CDR1 is SGHDN and CDR2 is FVKESK. J lost 5 bases, V lost 2 bases, and 8 bases had no gene match. The CDR3 coding sequence is TGTGCCAGCAGCCAACTTTTGTGGGGACTAGCGGGAGACAATGAGCAGTTCTTC. Amino acid sequence: CASSQLLWGLAGDNEQFF.